This T cell receptor beta chain was sequenced during a study of T cells after yellow fever vaccination. The study's findings and limits: Clones that expanded after primary vaccination mostly reappeared after the booster (just over 95% CD4, approximately 85% CD8). Abundant clonotypes (contaminants from the bulk population) could be present in FACS-sorted repertoires.

The V and J ends lost 6 bases and 7 bases respectively, with 12 bases between them. The CDR3 contains 13 residues. TCRdb recomputed calls from the 5' RACE reads with MiXCR, one row per CDR3 protein. The sample includes 620,000 or so distinct CDR3 sequences, approximately 13% of them seen just once. This clonotype turned up a few times. Its antigen is not identified. Sequenced here: PBMCs, sampled on the day of the yellow fever booster vaccination. The TCR originated in a man aged 30 to 39 who received the YFV17D yellow fever vaccine. The chain uses TRBV12-3 or TRBV12-4 and TRBJ2-2, with D possibly being TRBD2 (6 bases). CDR3 protein: CASRAGSGGELFF. The CDR3 DNA sequence: TGTGCCAGCAGGGCAGGTAGCGGCGGGGAGCTGTTTTTT.